This T cell receptor (beta chain) comes out of a study of cytomegalovirus exposure and HLA in healthy donors. Overall study context: The same platform used for the approximately 700 first-cohort repertoires was also used for the 90 to 150 validation repertoires, as a later analysis reported.

Findings and limits, study-wide: The study designated 150 or so TCR beta chains cytomegalovirus-associated.

Sequencing was performed with immunoSEQ multiplex PCR; in TCRdb, only in-frame clones are kept and a portion is missing. In the table there are 55,000 to 75,000 clones, approximately 94% of which are singletons. V was cut by 0 bases and J by 4 bases, with 17 bases left in between. Germline loops: CDR1 SGHRS, CDR2 YFSETQ. The CDR3 has 16 residues. Concerning this clone: The antigen is not known.

Donors came from a validation cohort of over a hundred subjects, distinct from the first 666-subject cohort. Sequences were obtained from PBMCs. This sequence originates from a man younger than 30 in good health and CMV-seropositive. The chain combines TRBV5-1 with TRBJ2-7; tentative D call: TRBD1 (5 bases). The CDR3 nucleotides are TGCGCCAGCAGCTTGGGTGAACACACCAAGGGGTACGAGCAGTACTTC. It is translated as CASSLGEHTKGYEQYF.